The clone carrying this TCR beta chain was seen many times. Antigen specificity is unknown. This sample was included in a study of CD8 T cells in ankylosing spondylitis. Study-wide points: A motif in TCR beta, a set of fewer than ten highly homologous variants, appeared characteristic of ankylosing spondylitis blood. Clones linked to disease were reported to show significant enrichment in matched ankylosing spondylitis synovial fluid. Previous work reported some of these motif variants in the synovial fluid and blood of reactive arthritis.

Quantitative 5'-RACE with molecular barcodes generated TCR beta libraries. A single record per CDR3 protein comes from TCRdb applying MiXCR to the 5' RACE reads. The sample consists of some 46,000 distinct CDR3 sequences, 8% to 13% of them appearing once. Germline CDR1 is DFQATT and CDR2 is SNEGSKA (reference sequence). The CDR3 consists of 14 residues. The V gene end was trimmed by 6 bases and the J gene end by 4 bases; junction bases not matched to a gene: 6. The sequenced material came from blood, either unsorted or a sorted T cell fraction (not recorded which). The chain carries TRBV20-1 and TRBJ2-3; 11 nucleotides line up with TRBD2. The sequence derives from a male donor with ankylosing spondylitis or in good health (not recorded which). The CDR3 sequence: CSATTSGGSDTQYF. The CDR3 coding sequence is TGCAGTGCAACTACTAGCGGGGGATCAGATACGCAGTATTTT.